This paragraph reports one TCR beta chain. The antigen is not known. The data are from a study of human T cells and chemical hapten exposure. Described time point: patch test 1, 2 weeks after DPC sensitization. The treatment here: therapeutic diphenylcyclopropenone sensitization with weekly scalp DPC. Each patch test followed a blood draw. Researchers extracted total RNA from unfractionated whole blood. TCRdb redid the calling of the RACE reads with MiXCR, one entry per CDR3 protein. This table has 370,000 or so distinct CDR3 sequences, more than 4.5% appearing once. Germline V gene sequence: CDR1 ENHRY, CDR2 SYGVKD. CDR3 size: 14 residues. With 8 bases clipped from V and 1 base from J, the junction kept 5 bases outside the gene matches. Overall study findings and caveats: Counts of expanded TCRs at PT1 were positively correlated with patch test score. The presence of alopecia in the donors means their immune response may differ from healthy people's.

This clonotype was obtained from a woman aged 45-59 years with alopecia areata. Some clones in this sample may be carry-over from other donors' samples. Sequences were derived from whole blood, sampled in connection with sensitization to the hapten diphenylcyclopropenone (DPC). The chain combines TRBV10-3 with TRBJ1-5; the match to TRBD1 covers 7 bases. CDR3 nucleotide sequence: TGTGCCATCCGCGGGACAGAGAGCAATCAGCCCCAGCATTTT. Its translation: CAIRGTESNQPQHF.